This record covers a single T cell receptor (beta chain). Germline trimming cut 10 bases from V and 0 bases from J; bases unmatched to any gene: 15. The CDR3 consists of 17 residues. Per germline, CDR1 ENHRY and CDR2 SYGVKD. Sequenced by immunoSEQ multiplex PCR; TCRdb stores in-frame clones only, minus some. Among 50,000 to 65,000 clones listed, 90% were seen once. The data derive from a study of T cell changes during pregnancy in multiple sclerosis. The sequencing used peripheral blood, collected in the first trimester of pregnancy. The receptor's source is a female donor in good health, enrolled as a control in a pregnancy study. J is TRBJ2-1 and V is TRBV10-3; TRBD1 agrees at 7 bases. The CDR3, as DNA: TGTGCCAGCGCAATTCAGACAGGGCCAAGCTCCTACAATGAGCAGTTCTTC. Its translation is CASAIQTGPSSYNEQFF.